This TCR beta chain was observed in a study of T cells after yellow fever vaccination. Findings and caveats of the study: Abundant clonotypes from the bulk population could contaminate FACS-sorted repertoires. Overall, a small share of clonotypes was seen in both CD4 and CD8 compartments. Detected again after the booster were most primary-vaccination clones, at nearly 97% CD4 and 88% CD8.

Notes on this clonotype: Antigen specificity is unknown.

V dropped 2 bases and J dropped 8 bases, with 14 bases sitting between them. Germline V gene sequence: CDR1 SGHRS, CDR2 YFSETQ. The CDR3 runs 14 residues. 5'RACE template switching added a universal primer site and UMIs to TCR cDNA. TCRdb reprocessed the 5' RACE reads via MiXCR and lists one record per CDR3 protein. The profile covers 450,000 to 550,000 distinct CDR3 sequences, with around a fifth appearing a single time and less than 20% taken by the ten largest. The source of this sequence is a man younger than 30 who received the YFV17D yellow fever vaccine. This chain connects TRBV5-1 to TRBJ2-1, with D unclear. The source was PBMCs, collected roughly 20 days after the first yellow fever vaccination. DNA for the CDR3: TGCGCCAGCAGCTTAGGTTGGGCGATCCATGAGCAGTTCTTC. Protein: CASSLGWAIHEQFF. Complete variable domain (other parts from reference TRBV5-1 and TRBJ2-1): KAGVTQTPRYLIKTRGQQVTLSCSPISGHRSVSWYQQTPGQGLQFLFEYFSETQRNKGNFPGRFSGRQFSNSRSEMNVSTLELGDSALYLCASSLGWAIHEQFFGPGTRLTVL.